Following are 3 T cell receptor beta chains from one sample sequenced in a study of T cell responses to AZD1222 COVID-19 vaccine. Some clones are missing from TCRdb's copy, which holds only in-frame ones; the method was immunoSEQ multiplex PCR. The sample gives 150,000 to 200,000 clones, around 92% of which show up once; 7.5% to 9.5% is in the top ten. The sequencing here drew on peripheral blood, taken on day 0 of AZD1222 vaccination. Receptors were obtained from an adult in good health.

This CDR3 reads CASSVTDSYNSPLHF. DNA of the CDR3: TGTGCCAGCAGCGTGACGGACTCCTATAATTCACCCCTCCACTTT. The gene calls are TRBV9 and TRBJ1-6, with no clear D. The CDR3 length is 15 residues. The V gene lost 2 bases and the J gene lost 0 bases, with 6 bases spanning the gap. CDR1 SGDLS and CDR2 YYNGEE come from the germline V gene.

This clone appeared a single time. V and J are TRBV3-1 (or the pseudogene TRBV3-2) and TRBJ1-2; weak D call: TRBD1 (5 bases). V was trimmed by 5 bases and J by 8 bases, leaving 21 bases between them. CDR1 and CDR2 from the germline V gene are LGHDT and YNNKEL (reference sequence). The CDR3 is made up of 15 amino acids. The CDR3 DNA follows: TGTGCCAGCAGCTCGTACGGGGGGGAGCCCTGGGGCTACACCTTC. Translating it yields CASSSYGGEPWGYTF.

The chain is built from TRBV24-1 and TRBJ2-3; 9 bases are a match to TRBD1. CDR3 size: 13 residues. V lost 10 bases and J lost 2; bases outside the gene matches: 3. The V gene's germline CDR1 is KGHDR and CDR2 SFDVKD. In nucleotides, the CDR3 is TGTGCCACTCGGGACAGGGCCACAGATACGCAGTATTTT. The encoded protein is CATRDRATDTQYF.